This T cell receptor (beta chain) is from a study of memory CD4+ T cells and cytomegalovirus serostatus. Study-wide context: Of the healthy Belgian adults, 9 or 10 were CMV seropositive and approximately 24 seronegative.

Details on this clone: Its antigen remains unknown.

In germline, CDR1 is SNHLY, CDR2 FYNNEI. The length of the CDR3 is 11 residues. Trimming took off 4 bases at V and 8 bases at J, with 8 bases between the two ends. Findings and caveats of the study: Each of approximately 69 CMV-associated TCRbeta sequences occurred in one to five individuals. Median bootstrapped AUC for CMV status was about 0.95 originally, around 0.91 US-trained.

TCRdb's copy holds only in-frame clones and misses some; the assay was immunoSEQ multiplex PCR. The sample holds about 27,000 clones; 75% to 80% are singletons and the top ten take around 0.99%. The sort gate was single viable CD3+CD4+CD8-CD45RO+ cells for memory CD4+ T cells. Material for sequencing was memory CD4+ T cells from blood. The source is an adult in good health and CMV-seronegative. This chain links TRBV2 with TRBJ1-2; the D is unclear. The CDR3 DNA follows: TGTGCCAGCAGTGGGGAGTGGGGCTACACCTTC. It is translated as CASSGEWGYTF.